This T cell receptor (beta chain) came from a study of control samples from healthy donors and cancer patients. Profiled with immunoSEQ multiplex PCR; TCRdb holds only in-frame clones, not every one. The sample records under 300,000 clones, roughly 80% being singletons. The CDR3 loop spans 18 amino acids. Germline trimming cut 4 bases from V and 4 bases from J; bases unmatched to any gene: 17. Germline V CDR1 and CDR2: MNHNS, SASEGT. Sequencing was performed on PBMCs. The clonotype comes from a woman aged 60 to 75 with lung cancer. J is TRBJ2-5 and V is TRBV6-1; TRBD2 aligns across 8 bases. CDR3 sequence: CASSVKRRSGGLLETQYF. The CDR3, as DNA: TGTGCCAGCAGTGTAAAAAGAAGGTCGGGGGGGCTGTTAGAGACCCAGTACTTC.